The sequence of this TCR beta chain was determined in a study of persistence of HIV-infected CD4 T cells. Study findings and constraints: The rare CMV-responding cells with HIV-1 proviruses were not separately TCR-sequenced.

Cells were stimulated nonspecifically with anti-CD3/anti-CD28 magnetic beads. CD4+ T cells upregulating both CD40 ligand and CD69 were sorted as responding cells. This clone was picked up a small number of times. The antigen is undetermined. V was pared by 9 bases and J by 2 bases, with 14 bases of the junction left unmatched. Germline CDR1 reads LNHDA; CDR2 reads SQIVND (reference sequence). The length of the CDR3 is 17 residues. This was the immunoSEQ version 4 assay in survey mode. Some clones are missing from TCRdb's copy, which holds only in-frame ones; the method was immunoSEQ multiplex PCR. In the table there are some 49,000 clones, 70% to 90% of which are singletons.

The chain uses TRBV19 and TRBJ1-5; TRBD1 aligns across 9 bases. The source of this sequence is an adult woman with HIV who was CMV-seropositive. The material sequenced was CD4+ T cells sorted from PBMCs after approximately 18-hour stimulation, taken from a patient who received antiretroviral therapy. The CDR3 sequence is CASEVQQGAGRNQPQHF. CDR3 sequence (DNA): TGTGCCAGCGAGGTACAACAGGGGGCTGGGCGCAATCAGCCCCAGCATTTT.